This is a list of T cell receptor beta chains from one sample in a study of cytomegalovirus exposure and HLA in healthy donors. The repertoire was sequenced with immunoSEQ multiplex PCR; TCRdb's copy has only in-frame clones and lacks some. The sample records about 120,000 clones, around 90% being singletons. Sequenced sample: PBMCs. These receptors all come from a woman aged 18-29 years in good health and CMV-seronegative. Both conserved end residues are part of each CDR3. A D gene is named only where the DNA matches it firmly. Only part of the rows carry a size: once, few, many, or a class if the clone is expanded.

DNA,CDR3,V,D,length,size,J
TGTGCCAGCAGCCCGCGACTAATTGAAAAACTGTTTTTT,CASSPRLIEKLFF,TRBV7-8,.,13,.,TRBJ1-4
TGTGCCAGCAGTCAATCCGGGACAGGGATCTACGAGCAGTACTTC,CASSQSGTGIYEQYF,TRBV28,TRBD1,15,.,TRBJ2-7
TGTGCCAGCAGCTCAGGGACACTGAGCACAGATACGCAGTATTTT,CASSSGTLSTDTQYF,TRBV7-8,.,15,.,TRBJ2-3
TGCGCCAGCAGCAGACTAGCGGGTAACTACAATGAGCAGTTCTTC,CASSRLAGNYNEQFF,TRBV5-1,TRBD2,15,.,TRBJ2-1
TGTGCCACAGGTCCGACCCCGGGATCCTACGAGCAGTACTTC,CATGPTPGSYEQYF,TRBV19,.,14,.,TRBJ2-7
TGTGCCAGCAGCTCGCGGGACAGGATAAATCAGCCCCAGCATTTT,CASSSRDRINQPQHF,TRBV7-9,TRBD1,15,.,TRBJ1-5
TGTGCCAGCAGCTTCTTTCCTCCCTACGAGCAGTACTTC,CASSFFPPYEQYF,TRBV7-9,.,13,once,TRBJ2-7
TGCGCCAGCAGCTTCGGGGGACTTAATGAGCAGTTCTTC,CASSFGGLNEQFF,TRBV5-1,.,13,.,TRBJ2-1
TGTGCCAGCAGCCCGCGGGGGACACAAAGCAACGAGCAGTACTTC,CASSPRGTQSNEQYF,TRBV7-2,.,15,.,TRBJ2-7
TGTGCCAGCAGTGTTCTAGCGGGAGCAGATACGCAGTATTTT,CASSVLAGADTQYF,TRBV6-1,TRBD2,14,once,TRBJ2-3
TGTGCCAGCAGTGGTAGCGGGAGGCCCGGGTTGAGCACCGGGGAGCTGTTTTTT,CASSGSGRPGLSTGELFF,TRBV2,TRBD2,18,.,TRBJ2-2
TGTGCCTGGAGTGGGGACAGAAACACTGAAGCTTTCTTT,CAWSGDRNTEAFF,TRBV30,TRBD1,13,once,TRBJ1-1
TGTGCCAGCAGCTTTGGGGGTACAGGGGAGAGCTCCTACAATGAGCAGTTCTTC,CASSFGGTGESSYNEQFF,TRBV5-5,TRBD1,18,.,TRBJ2-1
TGTGCCAGCAACGAACTAGCGTCTCGCACAGATACGCAGTATTTT,CASNELASRTDTQYF,TRBV6-5,TRBD2,15,.,TRBJ2-3
TGTGCCAGCAGTGGGCGGAGTAGGGAGACCCAGTACTTC,CASSGRSRETQYF,TRBV2,.,13,once,TRBJ2-5
TGTGCCAGCAGCTTGGAGGCTAGCGGGAGAGGCAGAGATACGCAGTATTTT,CASSLEASGRGRDTQYF,TRBV5-6,TRBD2,17,once,TRBJ2-3
TGTGCCACCAGCAGACAGGGGCAGTCGCAGTTCTTC,CATSRQGQSQFF,TRBV15,.,12,.,TRBJ2-1
TGTGCCAGCTCACCCCCCAGGGGTGTTAACACCGGGGAGCTGTTTTTT,CASSPPRGVNTGELFF,TRBV18,.,16,.,TRBJ2-2
TGTGCCAGCAGCTCAGGACAGACCTCTGGAAACACCATATATTTT,CASSSGQTSGNTIYF,TRBV7-9,.,15,.,TRBJ1-3
TGTGCCAGTACCCCCTGGACAGGGTGGAACACCGGGGAGCTGTTTTTT,CASTPWTGWNTGELFF,TRBV19,TRBD1,16,.,TRBJ2-2
TGCGCCAGCAGCCAAGAAGACGCTAGCGGCCATGAGCAGTTCTTC,CASSQEDASGHEQFF,TRBV4-1,TRBD2,15,.,TRBJ2-1
TGTGCCAGCAGCTTAGGGGGCGGTCAGCCCCAGCATTTT,CASSLGGGQPQHF,TRBV5-5,TRBD1,13,.,TRBJ1-5
TGTGCCAGCAGCGTAGTCGGAGACAGGGCGGCCTACGAGCAGTACTTC,CASSVVGDRAAYEQYF,TRBV9,TRBD1,16,.,TRBJ2-7
TGTGCCAGCAGCCAAGATCGCCCCGGACAGATCATGAACACTGAAGCTTTCTTT,CASSQDRPGQIMNTEAFF,TRBV4-2,.,18,.,TRBJ1-1
TGTGCCAGTAGTATGGCGGGATGGGGGACCGGGGAGCTGTTTTTT,CASSMAGWGTGELFF,TRBV19,.,15,.,TRBJ2-2
TGTGCCAGCAGTTTCCTGAGAGCGGGAGGGCCGGGTGAGCAGTTCTTC,CASSFLRAGGPGEQFF,TRBV27,TRBD2,16,.,TRBJ2-1
TGCGCCAGCAGCTTGGGAGGGCCTAACAATGAGCAGTTCTTC,CASSLGGPNNEQFF,TRBV5-1,.,14,.,TRBJ2-1
TGTGCCAGCAGCTTAGGGCTAGCGGGATCCTACGAGCAGTACTTC,CASSLGLAGSYEQYF,TRBV7-2,TRBD2,15,.,TRBJ2-7
TGTGCCAGCAGCTTGGGGCAGACGGGTGGCTACACCTTC,CASSLGQTGGYTF,TRBV5-6,.,13,.,TRBJ1-2
TGTGCCAGTAGCCTGACTAGCGGGAGTTTCGATGAGCAGTTCTTC,CASSLTSGSFDEQFF,TRBV19,TRBD2,15,.,TRBJ2-1
TGCGCCAGCAGCTTGGCGGGGGTCAAAAACATTCAGTACTTC,CASSLAGVKNIQYF,TRBV5-1,.,14,.,TRBJ2-4
TGTGCCAGCATAGGACTAGCGGGAGGTGGTTCGGAGCAGTACTTC,CASIGLAGGGSEQYF,TRBV6-1,TRBD2,15,.,TRBJ2-7
TGTGCCAGCAGCTCTCTAGGGCAGGGAAAATCCTACGAGCAGTACTTC,CASSSLGQGKSYEQYF,TRBV7-9,.,16,.,TRBJ2-7
TGTGCCAGCAGCTTAGCGCCCGGGGGTAGCGGGGGAAGGCGGACCCAGTACTTC,CASSLAPGGSGGRRTQYF,TRBV7-9,TRBD2,18,.,TRBJ2-5
TGTGCCAGCAAGGAGAGCAACTATGGCTACACCTTC,CASKESNYGYTF,TRBV28,.,12,.,TRBJ1-2
TGTGCCAGCTCACCCTGGGCGGGAAGCACAGATACGCAGTATTTT,CASSPWAGSTDTQYF,TRBV18,.,15,.,TRBJ2-3
TGTGCCATCAGCCCGGTGAGAGGAGGGGATACCTATGGCTACACCTTC,CAISPVRGGDTYGYTF,TRBV10-3,.,16,.,TRBJ1-2
TGTGCCAGCACCGGGCGGGACTCCGGACTTATGAACACTGAAGCTTTCTTT,CASTGRDSGLMNTEAFF,TRBV11-2,.,17,.,TRBJ1-1
TGCGCCAGCAGCCCTGACATCTACAATGAGCAGTTCTTC,CASSPDIYNEQFF,TRBV4-1,.,13,.,TRBJ2-1
TGCAGCGCCGATCCTACAGGGGGTAGGACTGAAGCTTTCTTT,CSADPTGGRTEAFF,TRBV29-1,TRBD1,14,.,TRBJ1-1
TGTGCCAGCCGTATAGCGGGGGGCTACGAGCAGTACTTC,CASRIAGGYEQYF,TRBV14,TRBD2,13,.,TRBJ2-7
TGTGCCAGCAGCGTAGGTCCTAGTGCCTACGAGCAGTACTTC,CASSVGPSAYEQYF,TRBV9,.,14,.,TRBJ2-7
TGCAGCGCTCCGGGGTCTGGAAACACCATATATTTT,CSAPGSGNTIYF,TRBV29-1,.,12,.,TRBJ1-3
TGTGCCAGCAGTTCCGGACAGGGGAGGGCTGAAGCTTTCTTT,CASSSGQGRAEAFF,TRBV28,TRBD1,14,few,TRBJ1-1
TGTGCCAGCAGCTTAGTCCGGCAGGGGGCTCAAGCTTTCTTT,CASSLVRQGAQAFF,TRBV11-2,TRBD1,14,.,TRBJ1-1
TGTGCCAGCAGTTTAGACCCACTGCGGTTCCGCCCAGATACGCAGTATTTT,CASSLDPLRFRPDTQYF,TRBV28,.,17,.,TRBJ2-3
TGTGCCAGCAGCTTAGGGCTAGCGCGAGGCACAGATACGCAGTATTTT,CASSLGLARGTDTQYF,TRBV7-2,.,16,.,TRBJ2-3
TGCAGCGTATTTCCCGGAGGAGCTCACACTGAAGCTTTCTTT,CSVFPGGAHTEAFF,TRBV29-1,.,14,.,TRBJ1-1
TGTGCCAGCAGACCTATGGGGCAAACCTCTGGAAACACCATATATTTT,CASRPMGQTSGNTIYF,TRBV7-9,.,16,.,TRBJ1-3
TGTGCCAGCTCACCAACAGGGCGGCAAGAGACCCAGTACTTC,CASSPTGRQETQYF,TRBV18,.,14,.,TRBJ2-5
TGTGCCAGCAGTTTAGGCGGGAACTCCTACGAGCAGTACTTC,CASSLGGNSYEQYF,TRBV27,.,14,.,TRBJ2-7